These T cell receptor beta chains were read from a single sample in a study of blood T cell repertoires in COVID-19. Measured with immunoSEQ multiplex PCR; TCRdb has only the in-frame clones, and not every one. Of a few hundred thousand clones listed, roughly 86% are singletons. The sample taken for sequencing was peripheral blood. All receptors derive from a woman in her forties or fifties who had recovered from COVID-19. The conserved cysteine and the conserved F or W are not part of the CDR3 here. Each record gives: V gene, J gene, CDR3 protein.

V gene: TRBV7-2
J gene: TRBJ2-5
CDR3 protein: ASSLGGRGMGLETQY

V gene: TRBV11-2
J gene: TRBJ2-7
CDR3 protein: ASSLERDFLAYEQY

V gene: TRBV11-2
J gene: TRBJ2-2
CDR3 protein: ASSLNAGGATGELF

V gene: TRBV29-1
J gene: TRBJ2-1
CDR3 protein: SVAGRGAHNEQF

V gene: TRBV28
J gene: TRBJ2-3
CDR3 protein: ASSLAGLAVDTQY

V gene: TRBV4-1
J gene: TRBJ1-6
CDR3 protein: ASSQAGIRGGVYNSPLH

V gene: TRBV14
J gene: TRBJ1-2
CDR3 protein: ASSPPGQGVGSYT

V gene: TRBV28
J gene: TRBJ1-4
CDR3 protein: ATWGPLEKLF

V gene: TRBV12-3/TRBV12-4
J gene: TRBJ1-1
CDR3 protein: ASSRGGDTEAF

V gene: TRBV2
J gene: TRBJ1-5
CDR3 protein: ASSANRGGNQPQH

V gene: TRBV19
J gene: TRBJ2-1
CDR3 protein: ASSIREGGINEQF

V gene: TRBV6-5
J gene: TRBJ1-2
CDR3 protein: ASSPEAGGVGGYT

V gene: TRBV9
J gene: TRBJ2-2
CDR3 protein: ASSGTSGHNTGELF

V gene: TRBV21-1
J gene: TRBJ2-7
CDR3 protein: ASSGPHGGVYEQY

V gene: TRBV7-2
J gene: TRBJ2-7
CDR3 protein: ASSGGGISYEQY

V gene: TRBV28
J gene: TRBJ2-5
CDR3 protein: ASSPIAGARIQETQY

V gene: TRBV19
J gene: TRBJ2-1
CDR3 protein: ASSTTGISYNEQF

V gene: TRBV18
J gene: TRBJ2-1
CDR3 protein: ASSPPVRSPGDEQF

V gene: TRBV28
J gene: TRBJ1-3
CDR3 protein: ASTRDSGNTIY

V gene: TRBV28
J gene: TRBJ1-5
CDR3 protein: ASSRHPEGQPQH

V gene: TRBV7-9
J gene: TRBJ2-2
CDR3 protein: ASSRSLAGGPNTGELF

V gene: TRBV20-1
J gene: TRBJ2-7
CDR3 protein: SASLGGLEQY

V gene: TRBV6-5
J gene: TRBJ2-7
CDR3 protein: ASTQGGGSYEQY

V gene: TRBV28
J gene: TRBJ2-7
CDR3 protein: ASSLYTRSSYEQY

V gene: TRBV10-3
J gene: TRBJ1-1
CDR3 protein: AITTGIDTEAF

V gene: TRBV5-6
J gene: TRBJ2-2
CDR3 protein: ASSLGSAVVSNTGELF

V gene: TRBV6-5
J gene: TRBJ1-2
CDR3 protein: ATSSRDSANYGYT

V gene: TRBV10-3
J gene: TRBJ2-2
CDR3 protein: AIKTGKGTSNTGELF

V gene: TRBV5-1
J gene: TRBJ2-7
CDR3 protein: ASSPVAGQGLYEQY

V gene: TRBV29-1
J gene: TRBJ2-5
CDR3 protein: SVEGLAGTQY

V gene: TRBV10-2
J gene: TRBJ2-1
CDR3 protein: ASSVTNYNEQF

V gene: TRBV6-5
J gene: TRBJ2-7
CDR3 protein: ASSYLGQGKQY

V gene: TRBV20-1
J gene: TRBJ2-3
CDR3 protein: SARYTDTQY

V gene: TRBV7-9
J gene: TRBJ2-2
CDR3 protein: ASSRQTRGSNTGELF

V gene: TRBV3-1/TRBV3-2
J gene: TRBJ2-5
CDR3 protein: ASSQPGTPQETQY

V gene: TRBV9
J gene: TRBJ2-7
CDR3 protein: ASSVGELGGYEQY

V gene: TRBV9
J gene: TRBJ2-3
CDR3 protein: ASSATGTGGDTQY

V gene: TRBV18
J gene: TRBJ1-1
CDR3 protein: ASSPSSGVTEAF

V gene: TRBV7-2
J gene: TRBJ2-5
CDR3 protein: ASSLGWAGGQETQY

V gene: TRBV6-1
J gene: TRBJ1-2
CDR3 protein: ASSDLLRVNYGYT

V gene: TRBV5-5
J gene: TRBJ1-6
CDR3 protein: ASSISGGYSPLH

V gene: TRBV7-9
J gene: TRBJ1-2
CDR3 protein: ASSSNGDRGLWGYT

V gene: TRBV6-2/TRBV6-3
J gene: TRBJ2-5
CDR3 protein: ASSFSAETQY

V gene: TRBV27
J gene: TRBJ1-2
CDR3 protein: ASTIKAGTGTYGYT

V gene: TRBV28
J gene: TRBJ1-2
CDR3 protein: ASSASGGGYT

V gene: TRBV19
J gene: TRBJ2-1
CDR3 protein: ASRGGLADSYNEQF

V gene: TRBV6-5
J gene: TRBJ2-7
CDR3 protein: ASSLLGTEQY

V gene: TRBV11-2
J gene: TRBJ2-4
CDR3 protein: ASSPMGNAKNIQY

V gene: TRBV7-8
J gene: TRBJ2-7
CDR3 protein: ASSLDRRGSEQY

V gene: TRBV7-8
J gene: TRBJ2-7
CDR3 protein: ASAHGGPPYEQY

V gene: TRBV5-4
J gene: TRBJ1-1
CDR3 protein: ASSDRDRVIFEAF

V gene: TRBV6-2/TRBV6-3
J gene: TRBJ2-1
CDR3 protein: ASSTRTSGYNEQF

V gene: TRBV10-3
J gene: TRBJ1-2
CDR3 protein: AISESMDRGRGYT

V gene: TRBV5-8
J gene: TRBJ2-1
CDR3 protein: ASSSQGTTYNEQF

V gene: TRBV7-8
J gene: TRBJ2-5
CDR3 protein: ASSLNAQQETQY

V gene: TRBV7-9
J gene: TRBJ2-1
CDR3 protein: ASSPGAGAYNEQF

V gene: TRBV29-1
J gene: TRBJ1-2
CDR3 protein: SVEDEKDIKHT

V gene: TRBV15
J gene: TRBJ2-1
CDR3 protein: ATSVGTSAYNEQF

V gene: TRBV9
J gene: TRBJ2-7
CDR3 protein: ASSAYQGTYEQY